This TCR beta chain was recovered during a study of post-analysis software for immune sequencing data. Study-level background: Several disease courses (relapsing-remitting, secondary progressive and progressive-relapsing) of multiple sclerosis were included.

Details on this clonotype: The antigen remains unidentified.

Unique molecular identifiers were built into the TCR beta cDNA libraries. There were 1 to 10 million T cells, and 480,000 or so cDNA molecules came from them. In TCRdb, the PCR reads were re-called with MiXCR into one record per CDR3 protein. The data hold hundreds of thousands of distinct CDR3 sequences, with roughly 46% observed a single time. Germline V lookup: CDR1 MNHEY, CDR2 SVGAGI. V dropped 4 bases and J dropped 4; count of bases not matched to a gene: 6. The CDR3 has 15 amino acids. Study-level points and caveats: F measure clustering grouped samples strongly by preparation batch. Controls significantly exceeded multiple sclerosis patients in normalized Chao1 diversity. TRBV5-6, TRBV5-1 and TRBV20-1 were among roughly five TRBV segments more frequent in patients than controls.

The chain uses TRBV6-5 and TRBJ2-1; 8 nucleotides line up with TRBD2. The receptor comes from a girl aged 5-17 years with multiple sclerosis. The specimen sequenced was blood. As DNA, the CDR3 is TGTGCCAGCAGTTGGTCGGGACTAGAGTACAATGAGCAGTTCTTC. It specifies CASSWSGLEYNEQFF.